The entry below gives a single T cell receptor (beta chain) sequence along with its context. The specificity of this receptor is unknown. Base-call qualities are not available, and no considerably larger clone is one nucleotide away. The record originates from a study of blood T cell repertoires in COVID-19 (dated by TCRdb to between 2020 and 2021). Study-wide context: Recovered participants in ImmuneRACE Cohort 3 were defined by two consecutive negative NP/OP PCR tests, clearance by a healthcare professional, or resolution of symptoms. Where available, HLA class I and class II types were obtained from metadata supplied by the sample provider rather than from assay-based typing. Nearly every sample came with metadata listing a de-identified subject ID, COVID-19 status, age in years and sex. The samples were drawn from the first 160 participants of the ongoing ImmuneRACE study and from roughly 1,300 subjects provided by 6 global collaborators. The material from the prospective study consisted of cDNA or gDNA derived from T cells, B-cell-depleted T cells, or PBMCs. Collaborator samples came from the United States, Italy and Spain and covered acute and convalescent phases of COVID-19. A freely available public database, intended as a resource for researchers studying the immune response to SARS-CoV-2, is where the repertoires were released. Deeply sampled blood TCRbeta repertoires from subjects exposed to, actively infected with, or recovered from COVID-19 were included in the dataset.

There are 15 amino acids in the CDR3, from cysteine to phenylalanine inclusive. Only the CDR3 DNA stays, 45 bases, in frame from base 1. V loses 0 bases, J loses 1 base, and the germline ends lie 10 bases apart. As encoded in the germline V gene (reference sequence), CDR1 is PRHDT while CDR2 is FYEKMQ. Results the study describes overall, beyond this receptor: The quantity of clinical and demographic metadata differed by source and by participant and was supplied without curation.

TCRbeta CDR3 regions were amplified from genomic DNA by means of the immunoSEQ Assay, a bias-controlled multiplex PCR. As for how the authors treated the data: The number of nucleated cells in each sample was estimated from the amplification of reference gene primers within the assay. Sequence reads were collapsed and filtered to measure the absolute abundance of every unique TCRbeta CDR3 rearrangement. Productive Simpson clonality was computed per sample as the square root of Simpson's diversity index over productive rearrangements. In TCRdb, the immuneACCESS table is reduced to in-frame sequences with V and J assigned. These tables do not hold every clone; where another copy was compared, an unresolved V gene accounts for under half, and the others remain unexplained. D and trimming come from the DNA, and the V and J calls and clone size come from that table. This sample has roughly 150,000 clones in its table, and approximately 79% of those were observed once. The top ten constitute around 20% of the sample.

Participants in the prospective study were enrolled through a virtual design, were aged about 18 to 90 years, and lived in 24 United States geographic areas. In the prospective study, participants were assigned to cohorts based on the clinical history participants reported in a screening survey and a study questionnaire. In the prospective study, whole blood, serum and a nasopharyngeal or oropharyngeal swab were collected from each participant by mobile phlebotomists. Prospective study participants could optionally give additional blood draws and questionnaires over a 2-month period. Before DNA extraction, blood samples from the prospective study were shipped at room temperature or frozen.

In this chain, TRBV13 is recombined with TRBJ2-7; tentative D gene TRBD1, with 5 bases matching. This clonotype was obtained from a woman in her 70s in a cohort exposed to, infected with or recovered from COVID-19 (not recorded which). The sequenced material came from PBMCs or T cells enriched from blood (not recorded which). The bases read TGTGCCAGCAGCTTAGGCGGCCAGGGATCCTACGAGCAGTACTTC. This gives the protein CASSLGGQGSYEQYF.